The 28 T cell receptor beta chains reported below all come from one sample, sequenced in a study of OX40 agonist ivuxolimab in advanced cancers. Receptors were amplified or captured by the immunoSEQ multiplex PCR assay. The table was pulled from immuneACCESS by TCRdb, which kept in-frame rearrangements only. Such tables lose some clones; where checked, under half of the loss comes from unresolved V genes, and the rest has no known cause. The sample table shows more than 70,000 clones, and 80% to 90% are seen once. The ten largest clones capture just under 2% of the sample. This specimen consisted of CD4+ or CD8+ T cells sorted from blood, obtained in a trial of the OX40 agonist ivuxolimab. The receptors stem from an adult with an advanced solid tumor such as melanoma, head and neck, liver or kidney cancer.

The genes are TRBV5-1 and TRBJ1-4, with 7 bases that match TRBD1. Losses at the gene ends were 4 bases for V and 6 bases for J; bases not matched to a gene: 6. In germline, CDR1 is SGHRS, CDR2 YFSETQ. The CDR3 consists of 14 residues. The CDR3, as DNA: TGCGCCAGCAGCCCGTCCCAGGGGGATGAAAAACTGTTTTTT. Its translation is CASSPSQGDEKLFF.

The rearrangement links TRBV29-1 to TRBJ2-3; weak D call: TRBD2 (6 bases). From germline, CDR1 is SQVTM and CDR2 ANQGSEA. V was clipped by 2 bases and J by 1 base, with 7 bases between them. The CDR3 loop spans 13 amino acids. The chain's CDR3 is CSVETGGTDTQYF. In nucleotides, the CDR3 is TGCAGCGTTGAAACGGGAGGCACAGATACGCAGTATTTT.

The V and J genes are TRBV12-5 and TRBJ1-2, with D possibly being TRBD1 (5 bases). This CDR3 spans 15 amino acids. Germline V gives CDR1 LGHNT, CDR2 FRNRAP. V gave up 3 bases and J gave up 8 bases, with 19 bases separating them. CDR3 nucleotides: TGTGCTAGTGGTTTAGTTGGCAGGGCCCTCGGCGGCTACACCTTC. Encoded protein: CASGLVGRALGGYTF.

This clone was observed a handful of times. The CDR3 bases are TGTGCCAGCAGCTTGGAGGGTGAGGGTTCACCCCTCCACTTT. Translated, it gives CASSLEGEGSPLHF. The chain employs TRBV5-4 and TRBJ1-6; the D is unclear. The germline V gene encodes CDR1 SGHNT and CDR2 YYREEE (reference sequence). The ends were cut back, 0 bases at V and 9 bases at J, with 10 bases in the middle. The CDR3 totals 14 residues.

The genes are TRBV4-1 and TRBJ1-6; 11 bases are a match to TRBD1. Trimming cost V 0 bases and J 14 bases; bases outside gene matches: 6. This CDR3 spans 15 amino acids. Germline V gene lookup returns CDR1 MGHRA and CDR2 YSYEKL. In DNA, the CDR3 is TGCGCCAGCAGCCAAGATCCGGACAGGGGGCTTACCCTCCACTTT. Amino acids: CASSQDPDRGLTLHF.

This chain links TRBV11-2 with TRBJ2-5; a weak D match, TRBD1 (5 bases). This CDR3 region has 15 residues. Germline V gives CDR1 SGHAT, CDR2 FQNNGV. The V end lost 1 base, the J end lost 4 bases, and 13 bases lay between the germline ends. CDR3 region: CASSLARAGPETQYF. DNA of the CDR3: TGTGCCAGCAGCTTAGCCAGGGCAGGGCCAGAGACCCAGTACTTC. Combining the CDR3 with reference TRBV11-2 and TRBJ2-5 gives the whole variable domain EAGVAQSPRYKIIEKRQSVAFWCNPISGHATLYWYQQILGQGPKLLIQFQNNGVVDDSQLPKDRFSAERLKGVDSTLKIQPAKLEDSAVYLCASSLARAGPETQYFGPGTRLLVL.

This chain uses TRBV7-2 with TRBJ2-3; 8 positions agree with TRBD2. The CDR3 contains 15 residues. Trimming took 0 bases from V and 4 from J; bases not matched to a gene: 3. CDR1 and CDR2 from the germline V gene are SGHTA and FQGNSA. CDR3 residues: CASSLASGGSDTQYF. For the CDR3, the DNA is TGTGCCAGCAGCTTAGCGAGCGGGGGATCAGATACGCAGTATTTT.

This chain uses TRBV18 with TRBJ1-1, with unresolved D. The length of the CDR3 is 20 residues. Per the germline V gene, CDR1 is KGHSH and CDR2 is LQKENI. V gave up 2 bases and J gave up 3 bases, with 28 bases separating them. This CDR3 is CASSPYQVGLGPLAYTEAFF. The CDR3 DNA sequence: TGTGCCAGCTCACCATACCAAGTAGGACTAGGCCCACTGGCCTACACTGAAGCTTTCTTT. The full variable domain, its missing parts supplied by reference TRBV18 and TRBJ1-1, is NAGVMQNPRHLVRRRGQEARLRCSPMKGHSHVYWYRQLPEEGLKFMVYLQKENIIDESGMPKERFSAEFPKEGPSILRIQQVVRGDSAAYFCASSPYQVGLGPLAYTEAFFGQGTRLTVV.

V usage is TRBV19 and J usage is TRBJ1-1; D remains unclear. Germline V CDR1 and CDR2: LNHDA, SQIVND (reference sequence). Trimming took 5 bases from V and 1 from J, leaving 8 bases between them. The CDR3 is 13 residues long. The DNA for the CDR3 is TGTGCCAGTAGTGTTCCCCGGAACACTGAAGCTTTCTTT. Translation gives CASSVPRNTEAFF.

The rearrangement joins TRBV6-5 to TRBJ2-7; D remains ambiguous. Trimming removed 7 bases at V and 0 bases at J, with 10 bases between. The CDR3 has 13 residues. Germline V gene data show CDR1 as MNHEY and CDR2 as SVGAGI. The CDR3 DNA reads TGTGCCAGCATCGTTGGGTACTCCTACGAGCAGTACTTC. This encodes CASIVGYSYEQYF.

The V gene is TRBV7-3, the J gene TRBJ2-7; TRBD2 might be the D (5 bases). Germline assignment: CDR1 SGHTA and CDR2 FQGTGA. V dropped 5 bases and J dropped 6 bases, with 14 bases sitting between them. CDR3 length: 13 amino acids. The CDR3 nucleotides read TGTGCCAGCAGCCTAGAGGGCTCGGGCGAGCAGTACTTC. Its protein product is CASSLEGSGEQYF. Full variable domain (rest looked up from reference TRBV7-3 and TRBJ2-7): GAGVSQTPSNKVTEKGKYVELRCDPISGHTALYWYRQSLGQGPEFLIYFQGTGAADDSGLPNDRFFAVRPEGSVSTLKIQRTERGDSAVYLCASSLEGSGEQYFGPGTRLTVT.

This clone was detected a few times. As DNA, the CDR3 is TGTGCCAGCAGTGGCGGGATCTACGAGCAGTACTTC. Translated: CASSGGIYEQYF. The rearrangement uses TRBV6-5 and TRBJ2-7; possibly TRBD2 for D (6 bases). The CDR3 length is 12 residues. Per germline, CDR1 MNHEY and CDR2 SVGAGI. V shed 5 bases and J shed 3 bases, with 8 bases lying between them.

The J gene is TRBJ2-7, the V gene TRBV15; 7 bases fit TRBD1. After removal of 0 bases from V and 2 bases from J, the junction contained 16 bases not matched to a gene. The length of the CDR3 is 19 residues. Germline values: CDR1 LNHNV, CDR2 YYDKDF (reference sequence). CDR3 amino acids: CATSRERPTPGQTTYEQYF. The CDR3 DNA follows: TGTGCCACCAGCAGAGAACGACCCACTCCGGGACAGACAACCTACGAGCAGTACTTC.

This clone was picked up one time. This chain connects TRBV7-2 to TRBJ2-3; no reliable D call. V dropped 1 base and J dropped 6 bases, with 11 bases sitting between them. Germline CDR1 reads SGHTA; CDR2 reads FQGNSA. The CDR3 consists of 14 residues. The CDR3 spells CASSLESGSDTQYF. As DNA, the CDR3 is TGTGCCAGCAGCTTAGAATCGGGCTCGGATACGCAGTATTTT. The complete variable domain, with remaining parts taken from reference TRBV7-2 and TRBJ2-3, reads GAGVSQSPSNKVTEKGKDVELRCDPISGHTALYWYRQSLGQGLEFLIYFQGNSAPDKSGLPSDRFSAERTGGSVSTLTIQRTQQEDSAVYLCASSLESGSDTQYFGPGTRLTVL.

The J gene is TRBJ2-7, the V gene TRBV6-4; 9 positions match TRBD1. Unmatched junction bases numbered 6, after V lost 8 bases and J lost 4 bases. From germline, CDR1 is MRHNA and CDR2 SNTAGT. This CDR3 is built from 13 residues. The DNA of the CDR3 is TGTGCCAGCTCACAGGGGGCGGTTTACGAGCAGTACTTC. Amino acid sequence: CASSQGAVYEQYF.

This clone showed up just a few times. This chain connects TRBV5-1 to TRBJ1-1; D is unresolved. V lost 1 base to trimming and J lost 3 bases, with 4 bases between them. This CDR3 is built from 12 residues. Germline-derived CDR1 and CDR2 are SGHRS and YFSETQ. In DNA, the CDR3 is TGCGCCAGCAGCTTGCAGGACACTGAAGCTTTCTTT. Its translation is CASSLQDTEAFF.

This clone turned up a few times. The CDR3 loop is CASDAGGAGTDTQYF. The CDR3 coding sequence is TGCGCCAGCGACGCAGGGGGCGCAGGCACAGATACGCAGTATTTT. The rearrangement joins TRBV5-1 to TRBJ2-3; 8 bases are a match to TRBD1. V lost 7 bases, J lost 1 base, and 8 bases stayed unmatched. This CDR3 is built from 15 residues. Germline lookup yields CDR1 SGHRS and CDR2 YFSETQ.

The chain carries TRBV10-3 and TRBJ2-5; 11 bases align to TRBD1. The CDR3 length is 17 residues. V shed 4 bases, J shed 1 base, and the junction held 8 bases outside the gene matches. Germline V gene lookup returns CDR1 ENHRY and CDR2 SYGVKD. The CDR3 is CAISARSGTGGQETQYF. The CDR3 coding sequence is TGTGCCATCAGTGCACGCTCCGGGACAGGGGGCCAAGAGACCCAGTACTTC.

The CDR3 protein is CASVWDRAGYTF. In nucleotides, the CDR3 is TGTGCCAGCGTCTGGGACAGGGCAGGCTACACCTTC. This chain connects TRBV2 to TRBJ1-2, with 9 bases matching TRBD1. In germline, CDR1 is SNHLY, CDR2 FYNNEI. The CDR3 sequence is 12 residues long. V shed 8 bases and J 8 bases; nucleotides not matched to a gene: 6.

The chain is built from TRBV5-6 and TRBJ1-5; a possible D gene is TRBD1 (6 bases). This CDR3 contains 17 residues. V lost 3 bases, J lost 5 bases, and 21 bases lay in between. The germline V gene encodes CDR1 SGHDT and CDR2 YYEEEE. This CDR3 reads CASSWKLNRQVDQPQHF. CDR3 bases: TGTGCCAGCAGCTGGAAATTAAATCGACAGGTGGATCAGCCCCAGCATTTT.

The rearrangement uses TRBV19 and TRBJ2-4, with D perhaps matching TRBD1 or TRBD2 (5 bases each). Looked up from germline, CDR1 is LNHDA and CDR2 is SQIVND (reference sequence). This CDR3 comprises 13 residues. Trimming pared 9 bases from V and 5 bases from J, leaving 14 bases between. This CDR3 is CASRGRVENIQYF. DNA of the CDR3: TGTGCCAGCCGGGGCAGGGTGGAAAACATTCAGTACTTC. The full variable domain, rest sourced from reference TRBV19 and TRBJ2-4, is DGGITQSPKYLFRKEGQNVTLSCEQNLNHDAMYWYRQDPGQGLRLIYYSQIVNDFQKGDIAEGYSVSREKKESFPLTVTSAQKNPTAFYLCASRGRVENIQYFGAGTRLSVL.

The gene calls are TRBV28 and TRBJ1-1; a possible D gene is TRBD1 (6 bases). Germline CDR1 is MDHEN and CDR2 is SYDVKM. Trimming pared 8 bases from V and 1 base from J, leaving 17 bases between. The CDR3 consists of 15 residues. CDR3 loop: CASFFRGGTNTEAFF. The CDR3 coding sequence is TGTGCCAGCTTTTTTAGGGGGGGTACGAACACTGAAGCTTTCTTT.

The chain is built from TRBV19 and TRBJ2-7; D uncertain. The CDR3 has 12 amino acids. Germline V lookup: CDR1 LNHDA, CDR2 SQIVND (reference sequence). Trimming pared 4 bases from V and 4 bases from J, leaving 8 bases between. DNA for the CDR3: TGTGCCAGTAGTACCCTCGGGTACGAGCAGTACTTC. Its translation: CASSTLGYEQYF.

This clone was observed once. The chain carries TRBV30 and TRBJ1-5; 7 bases are shared with TRBD1. V lost 4 bases, J lost 5 bases, and 8 bases stayed unmatched. The CDR3 length is 14 residues. CDR1 and CDR2 from the germline V gene are GTSNPN and SVGIG (reference sequence). The CDR3 DNA is TGTGCCTGGAACCACAGGGGTGGGGATCAGCCCCAGCATTTT. Translated, it gives CAWNHRGGDQPQHF.

This chain connects TRBV18 to TRBJ1-2, with TRBD1 identical over 10 bases. J gave up 8 bases and V 6 bases, and 12 bases lay outside the gene matches. The CDR3 is 15 residues long. The germline CDR1 and CDR2 sequences are KGHSH and LQKENI. In DNA form, the CDR3 reads TGTGCCAGCTCCCCTCGGACAGGGGGTAATGAGGGCTACACCTTC. It encodes CASSPRTGGNEGYTF.

This chain uses TRBV7-3 with TRBJ2-3, with D perhaps matching TRBD1 (6 bases). This CDR3 has 15 amino acids. Trimming pared 5 bases from V and 1 base from J, leaving 13 bases between. Germline values: CDR1 SGHTA, CDR2 FQGTGA. The CDR3 region is CASSDRTRGTDTQYF. CDR3 nucleotide sequence: TGTGCCAGCAGCGACAGGACGAGGGGCACAGATACGCAGTATTTT.

This clone appeared a single time. The chain employs TRBV19 and TRBJ1-1; possible D gene TRBD1, 5 bases. The CDR3 is 14 amino acids. Trimming pared 6 bases from V and 6 bases from J, leaving 17 bases between. Germline loops: CDR1 LNHDA, CDR2 SQIVND (reference sequence). For the CDR3, the DNA is TGTGCCAGTAGGTTGACAGATTTCATCTCTGAAGCTTTCTTT. Translation: CASRLTDFISEAFF.

The genes are TRBV6-5 and TRBJ1-2, with 11 bases lining up with TRBD1. V lost 6 bases and J lost 14; bases outside the gene matches: 5. The V gene's germline CDR1 is MNHEY and CDR2 SVGAGI. The CDR3 length is 11 residues. CDR3 residues: CASSRGQGETF. The CDR3 DNA reads as TGTGCCAGCAGCCGGGGACAGGGGGAAACCTTC.